This T cell receptor beta chain came from a study of T-cell reconstitution after alpha-beta-depleted transplantation in children. With 5 bases clipped from V and 0 bases from J, the junction kept 7 bases outside the gene matches. The CDR3 contains 16 residues. The germline V gene has CDR1 MDHEN and CDR2 SYDVKM. Unique molecular identifiers were incorporated during preparation of the TCRbeta library. TCRdb itself ran the PCR reads through MiXCR, one entry per CDR3 protein. Of a few hundred thousand distinct CDR3 sequences listed, roughly 43% are singletons. This clonotype was detected a few times. Its antigen is still unknown. Points from the study as a whole: Newly produced T cells mostly accounted for T-cell counts and diversity one year post-transplant.

The clonotype originates from a girl aged 2-10 years with aplastic anemia, due to receive a stem cell transplant. The sample in question was PBMCs, obtained before TCRalphabeta/CD19-depleted stem cell transplant. This sequence joins TRBV28 and TRBJ2-3; the match to TRBD2 covers 8 bases. The CDR3 is CASSPLAGRSTDTQYF. DNA of the CDR3: TGTGCCAGCAGTCCTTTAGCGGGAAGAAGCACAGATACGCAGTATTTT.